The 18 T cell receptor beta chains given below trace back to one sample, sequenced in a study of vaccination effects on CD4 cells after COVID-19. Their specific antigens are unknown. Between days 9 and 10 of culture, CD4+ T cells were separated out. The data were produced by immunoSEQ multiplex PCR, yet TCRdb's version contains in-frame clones alone and is incomplete. The sample lists around 35,000 clones; roughly 65% were seen once. The sequenced sample was CD4+ T cells from PBMCs cultured without peptide, obtained before COVID-19 vaccination. The receptors here all came from a human donor who received a COVID-19 vaccine.

The chain uses TRBV11-2 and TRBJ2-7; the match to TRBD2 covers 8 bases. The CDR3 runs 15 residues. From germline, CDR1 is SGHAT and CDR2 FQNNGV. J was trimmed by 0 bases and V by 5 bases; bases with no gene match: 6. Written as DNA, the CDR3 is TGTGCCAGCAGCCCTCGGGAGGGGTACTCCTACGAGCAGTACTTC. It encodes CASSPREGYSYEQYF.

The chain uses TRBV9 and TRBJ1-4, with 7 bases fitting TRBD1. The J segment lost 7 bases and the V segment lost 2 bases, leaving 5 bases of the junction unmatched. The CDR3 is made up of 14 amino acids. CDR1 SGDLS and CDR2 YYNGEE come from the germline V gene. In nucleotides, the CDR3 is TGTGCCAGCAGCGTGGGGACAGTGAGTGAAAAACTGTTTTTT. Encoded protein: CASSVGTVSEKLFF.

This clone occurred a few times. The V and J genes are TRBV5-6 and TRBJ1-2; D call uncertain. V was trimmed by 4 bases and J by 4 bases, leaving 11 bases between them. CDR3 size: 13 residues. Germline loops: CDR1 SGHDT, CDR2 YYEEEE. The DNA for the CDR3 is TGTGCCAGCAGCAGTGGGGTCTTCTATGGCTACACCTTC. It is translated as CASSSGVFYGYTF.

A single count supports this clone. The chain carries TRBV7-8 and TRBJ2-1; D is possibly TRBD2 (6 bases). The CDR3 has 15 amino acids. Per the germline V gene, CDR1 is SGHVS and CDR2 is FQNEAQ. Trimming cost V 1 base and J 7 bases, with 14 bases left between them. The chain's CDR3 is CASSLGLTSHNEQFF. CDR3 DNA: TGTGCCAGCAGCTTAGGGCTGACTAGTCATAATGAGCAGTTCTTC.

This clone has a handful of counts. This chain links TRBV5-4 with TRBJ1-1; D gene uncertain. V lost 4 bases and J 4 bases, leaving 11 bases between the germline ends. This CDR3 comprises 13 residues. Germline V lookup: CDR1 SGHNT, CDR2 YYREEE (reference sequence). CDR3: CASSGRISTEAFF. The CDR3 DNA reads as TGTGCCAGCAGCGGAAGAATTAGCACTGAAGCTTTCTTT.

The chain joins TRBV5-4 to TRBJ1-2; TRBD1 might be the D (6 bases). Germline V CDR1 and CDR2: SGHNT, YYREEE (reference sequence). V was trimmed by 0 bases and J by 2 bases, leaving 8 bases between them. This CDR3 contains 14 residues. The CDR3 DNA is TGTGCCAGCAGCTTGGCAGGGGCCAACTATGGCTACACCTTC. Its translation: CASSLAGANYGYTF.

The chain is built from TRBV15 and TRBJ2-7; D is uncertain. V was cut by 1 base and J by 1 base, with 8 bases left in between. The CDR3 totals 14 residues. The germline CDR1 and CDR2 sequences are LNHNV and YYDKDF (reference sequence). The CDR3 sequence: CATSRALNSYEQYF. CDR3 in DNA: TGTGCCACCAGCAGAGCTTTAAATTCCTACGAGCAGTACTTC.

The chain recombines TRBV28 with TRBJ1-1, with 8 positions matching TRBD1. The junction had 1 base not matched to a gene; V was cut back by 7 bases and J by 0 bases. Germline CDR1 is MDHEN and CDR2 is SYDVKM. The CDR3 sequence is 13 residues long. In nucleotides, the CDR3 is TGTGCCAGCATGACAGGGGTGAACACTGAAGCTTTCTTT. This codes for CASMTGVNTEAFF. Full variable domain (outside the CDR3, taken from reference TRBV28 and TRBJ1-1): DVKVTQSSRYLVKRTGEKVFLECVQDMDHENMFWYRQDPGLGLRLIYFSYDVKMKEKGDIPEGYSVSREKKERFSLILESASTNQTSMYLCASMTGVNTEAFFGQGTRLTVV.

The chain employs TRBV6-5 and TRBJ1-1; D gene unclear. The V gene lost 0 bases and the J gene lost 4 bases, with 12 bases spanning the gap. The CDR3 has 15 amino acids. CDR1 is MNHEY, CDR2 SVGAGI, per germline. CDR3 DNA sequence: TGTGCCAGCAGTTACTCGAAAGGATATATCACTGAAGCTTTCTTT. Translating it yields CASSYSKGYITEAFF.

The chain carries TRBV6-5 and TRBJ1-5, with 7 bases that match TRBD1. Trimming at V came to 4 bases and at J to 4 bases, leaving 1 base not matched to a gene. This CDR3 comprises 13 residues. Germline V lookup: CDR1 MNHEY, CDR2 SVGAGI. Here the CDR3 reads CASSSQGNQPQHF. As DNA, the CDR3 is TGTGCCAGCAGTTCACAGGGGAATCAGCCCCAGCATTTT.

The chain is built from TRBV10-3 and TRBJ2-7, with TRBD1 identical over 10 bases. Trimming at V came to 6 bases and at J to 2 bases, leaving 4 bases not matched to a gene. The CDR3 has 14 amino acids. Germline V CDR1 and CDR2: ENHRY, SYGVKD. The CDR3: CAIRMTGGTYEQYF. CDR3 in DNA: TGTGCCATCAGGATGACAGGGGGCACCTACGAGCAGTACTTC.

This clone appeared a few times. The chain has TRBV5-6 and TRBJ1-5; 8 bases fit TRBD1. The germline V gene encodes CDR1 SGHDT and CDR2 YYEEEE. The CDR3 spans 16 residues. J gave up 1 base and V 2 bases, and 5 bases lay outside the gene matches. The CDR3 loop reads CASSFWTGLSNQPQHF. The CDR3 nucleotides are TGTGCCAGCAGCTTCTGGACAGGGCTGAGCAATCAGCCCCAGCATTTT.

This chain links TRBV5-6 with TRBJ2-7; D gene ambiguous. Trimming shortened V by 4 bases and J by 11 bases, and 19 bases separated the two germline ends. The CDR3 has 13 amino acids. From germline, CDR1 is SGHDT and CDR2 YYEEEE. The CDR3 loop is CASSPVGSSREYF. The CDR3 coding sequence is TGTGCCAGCAGCCCGGTCGGCTCCAGCCGGGAGTACTTC.

The chain links TRBV11-2 to TRBJ1-6; D possibly corresponds to TRBD1 (5 bases). The V end lost 5 bases, the J end lost 9 bases, and 20 bases lay between the germline ends. Germline lookup yields CDR1 SGHAT and CDR2 FQNNGV. CDR3 length: 16 residues. CDR3 sequence: CASSPTSGTARSPLHF. CDR3 bases: TGTGCCAGCAGCCCTACCTCCGGGACTGCCCGTTCACCCCTCCACTTT.

There are a few counts of this clone. The chain recombines TRBV5-5 with TRBJ1-2; weak D call: TRBD1 (5 bases). The CDR3 runs to 18 residues. V lost 1 base and J lost 0, with 19 bases in between. Germline lookup yields CDR1 SGHKS and CDR2 YYEKEE (reference sequence). The CDR3 DNA reads as TGTGCCAGCAGCTTGTTTAGTACCGGGCAGGGCCCTAACTATGGCTACACCTTC. Its translation is CASSLFSTGQGPNYGYTF.

In DNA, the CDR3 is TGTGCCAGCAGCGTAGATCGGGGCGGCGGGTTTGAAAAACTGTTTTTT. Its translation is CASSVDRGGGFEKLFF. V is TRBV9 and J is TRBJ1-4; TRBD1 is a possible D gene (5 bases). The CDR3 runs to 16 residues. V lost 0 bases and J 7 bases, leaving 16 bases between the germline ends. From germline, CDR1 is SGDLS and CDR2 YYNGEE.

This clone was picked up a small number of times. The V call is TRBV4-1, the J call TRBJ2-1; TRBD1 agrees at 10 bases. The CDR3 loop spans 16 amino acids. The V segment lost 6 bases and the J segment 1 base; nucleotides outside the gene matches: 6. Germline V lookup: CDR1 MGHRA, CDR2 YSYEKL. Written as DNA, the CDR3 is TGCGCCAGCAGACGGGTGGGACAGGGGTCCTACAATGAGCAGTTCTTC. As protein: CASRRVGQGSYNEQFF.

This clone was seen more than once but under ten times. V is TRBV10-3 and J is TRBJ2-2; D is ambiguous. This CDR3 region has 16 residues. Trimming pared 6 bases from V and 0 bases from J, leaving 14 bases between. Germline values: CDR1 ENHRY, CDR2 SYGVKD. CDR3 amino acids: CAISPPRGPNTGELFF. The CDR3 DNA is TGTGCCATCAGCCCCCCGAGAGGCCCGAACACCGGGGAGCTGTTTTTT.